These 8 T cell receptor beta chains were all obtained from the same sample, sequenced in a study of Tregs in tolerant kidney transplant recipients. The table came from immunoSEQ multiplex PCR; TCRdb's copy has only in-frame clones and leaves some out. The profile shows 200,000 to 300,000 clones, roughly 84% of them singletons. Specimen: CD4+ T cells from blood. The source is a human donor in good health.

The rearrangement uses TRBV4-1 and TRBJ1-5, with D possibly matching TRBD1 (5 bases). Germline V gene sequence: CDR1 MGHRA, CDR2 YSYEKL. The CDR3 covers 15 residues. The V end was cut by 2 bases, the J end by 3 bases, with 11 bases between. As DNA, the CDR3 is TGCGCCAGCAGCCAAACCGGGGCGCTCAATCAGCCCCAGCATTTT. It is translated as CASSQTGALNQPQHF.

The chain uses TRBV11-2 and TRBJ2-7; D is possibly TRBD2 (6 bases). The CDR3 is 14 residues long. Trimming cost V 7 bases and J 5 bases, with 18 bases left between them. The germline V gene has CDR1 SGHAT and CDR2 FQNNGV. The CDR3 here is CASTPYGLANEQYF. The DNA for the CDR3 is TGTGCCAGCACCCCCTACGGGCTAGCGAACGAGCAGTACTTC.

Only a few counts were recorded for this clone. The chain couples TRBV7-8 to TRBJ1-1, with 7 bases identical to TRBD1. This CDR3 comprises 13 residues. The V gene's germline CDR1 is SGHVS and CDR2 FQNEAQ. J gave up 5 bases and V 6 bases, and 6 bases lay outside the gene matches. In nucleotides, the CDR3 is TGTGCCAGCAGACCGACAGGGCAAACTGAAGCTTTCTTT. This sequence encodes CASRPTGQTEAFF.

This chain connects TRBV7-8 to TRBJ2-5, with TRBD2 identical over 11 bases. The CDR3 covers 16 residues. The junction had 2 bases not matched to a gene; V was cut back by 0 bases and J by 2 bases. Germline V CDR1 and CDR2: SGHVS, FQNEAQ. The CDR3, as DNA: TGTGCCAGCAGCTTAGCGGGACTAGCGGAACAAGAGACCCAGTACTTC. Translating gives CASSLAGLAEQETQYF.

The V and J genes are TRBV4-1 and TRBJ2-5, with D perhaps matching TRBD1 (6 bases). V was clipped by 4 bases and J by 2 bases, with 11 bases between them. The CDR3 covers 14 residues. Germline-derived CDR1 and CDR2 are MGHRA and YSYEKL. The CDR3 DNA sequence: TGCGCCAGCAGCCGACAGGAGACACAAGAGACCCAGTACTTC. Protein product: CASSRQETQETQYF.

This clone was detected only once. J is TRBJ1-1 and V is TRBV11-3, with TRBD1 as a possible D gene (5 bases). The CDR3 extends over 15 amino acids. Between the trimmed V and J ends, which lost 6 bases and 0 bases, there was a span of 14 bases. The germline V gene encodes CDR1 SGHNT and CDR2 YENEEA. CDR3 loop: CASSSDSRMNTEAFF. The CDR3 DNA reads as TGTGCCAGCAGTTCTGACAGCCGTATGAACACTGAAGCTTTCTTT.

This clone occurred a few times. This chain joins TRBV19 and TRBJ2-2, with D unresolved. V lost 5 bases to trimming and J lost 0 bases, with 7 bases between them. This CDR3 spans 14 amino acids. Germline V gives CDR1 LNHDA, CDR2 SQIVND (reference sequence). The CDR3 bases are TGTGCCAGTAGTCCTGGGCCGAACACCGGGGAGCTGTTTTTT. Translated: CASSPGPNTGELFF.

Only a few counts were recorded for this clone. This chain links TRBV5-6 with TRBJ2-5; maybe TRBD1 (6 bases). The CDR3 extends over 14 amino acids. Germline V gene lookup returns CDR1 SGHDT and CDR2 YYEEEE. With 4 bases removed from V and 4 bases from J, the gap between germline ends came to 14 bases. For the CDR3, the DNA is TGTGCCAGCAGCAACCGACAGGTCCGAGAGACCCAGTACTTC. It translates to CASSNRQVRETQYF.